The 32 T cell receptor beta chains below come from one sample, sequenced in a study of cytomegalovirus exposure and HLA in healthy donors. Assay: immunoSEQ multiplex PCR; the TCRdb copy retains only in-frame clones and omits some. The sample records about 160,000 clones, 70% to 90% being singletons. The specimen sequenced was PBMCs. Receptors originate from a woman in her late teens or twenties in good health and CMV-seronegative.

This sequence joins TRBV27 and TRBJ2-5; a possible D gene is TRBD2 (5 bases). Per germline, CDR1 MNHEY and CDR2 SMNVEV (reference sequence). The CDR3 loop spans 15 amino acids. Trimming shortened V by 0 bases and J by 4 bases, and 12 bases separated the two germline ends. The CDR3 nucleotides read TGTGCCAGCAGTTTATCGTCCGGCGGACTAGAGACCCAGTACTTC. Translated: CASSLSSGGLETQYF.

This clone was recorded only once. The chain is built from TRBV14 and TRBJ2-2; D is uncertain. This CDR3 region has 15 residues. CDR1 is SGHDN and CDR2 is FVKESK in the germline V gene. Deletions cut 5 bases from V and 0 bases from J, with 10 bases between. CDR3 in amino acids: CASSTVGSNTGELFF. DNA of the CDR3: TGTGCCAGCAGCACAGTTGGATCGAACACCGGGGAGCTGTTTTTT.

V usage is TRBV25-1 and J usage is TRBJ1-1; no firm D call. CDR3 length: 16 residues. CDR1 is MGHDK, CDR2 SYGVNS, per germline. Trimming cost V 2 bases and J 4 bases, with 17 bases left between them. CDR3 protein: CASSERPGTVRTEAFF. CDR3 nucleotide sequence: TGTGCCAGCAGTGAAAGACCGGGTACGGTTCGCACTGAAGCTTTCTTT.

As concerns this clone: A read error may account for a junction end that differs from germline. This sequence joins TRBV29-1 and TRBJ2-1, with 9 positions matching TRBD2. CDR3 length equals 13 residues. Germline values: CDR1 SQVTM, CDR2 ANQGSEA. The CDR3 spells CSVDIVMGTSILF. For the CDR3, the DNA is TGCAGCGTTGATATTGTCATGGGGACTAGCATCCTCTTC.

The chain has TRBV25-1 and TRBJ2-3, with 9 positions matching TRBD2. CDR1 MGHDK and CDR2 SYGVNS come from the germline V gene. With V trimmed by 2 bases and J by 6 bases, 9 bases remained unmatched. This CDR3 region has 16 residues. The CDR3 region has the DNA TGTGCCAGCAGTGAACGGTGGCGGGGGGGAACGGATACGCAGTATTTT. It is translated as CASSERWRGGTDTQYF.

The CDR3 spells CSVVRQGTADTIYF. For the CDR3, the DNA is TGCAGCGTTGTTAGACAGGGCACGGCGGACACCATATATTTT. V is TRBV29-1 and J is TRBJ1-3; 7 nucleotides match TRBD1. The CDR3 covers 14 residues. CDR1 is SQVTM and CDR2 is ANQGSEA in the germline V gene. The V and J ends lost 4 bases and 8 bases, in that order; junction bases with no gene match: 11.

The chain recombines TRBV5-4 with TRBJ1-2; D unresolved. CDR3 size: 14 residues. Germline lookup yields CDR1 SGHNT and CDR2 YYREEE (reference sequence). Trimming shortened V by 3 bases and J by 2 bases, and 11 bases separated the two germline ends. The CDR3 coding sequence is TGTGCCAGCAGCTCGTCTCAGAGGAACTATGGCTACACCTTC. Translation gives CASSSSQRNYGYTF. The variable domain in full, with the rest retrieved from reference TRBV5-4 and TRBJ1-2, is ETGVTQSPTHLIKTRGQQVTLRCSSQSGHNTVSWYQQALGQGPQFIFQYYREEENGRGNFPPRFSGLQFPNYSSELNVNALELDDSALYLCASSSSQRNYGYTFGSGTRLTVV.

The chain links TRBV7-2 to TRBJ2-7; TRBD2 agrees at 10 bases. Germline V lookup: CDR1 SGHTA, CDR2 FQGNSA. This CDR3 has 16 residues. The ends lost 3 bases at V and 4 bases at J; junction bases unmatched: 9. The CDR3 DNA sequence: TGTGCCAGCAGCTTCCAACGGACTAGCGGACGGTACGAGCAGTACTTC. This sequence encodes CASSFQRTSGRYEQYF.

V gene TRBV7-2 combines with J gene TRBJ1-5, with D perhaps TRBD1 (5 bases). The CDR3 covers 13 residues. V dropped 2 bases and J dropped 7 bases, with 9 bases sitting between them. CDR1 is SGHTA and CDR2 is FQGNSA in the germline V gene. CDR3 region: CASSLRGGQPQHF. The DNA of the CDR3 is TGTGCCAGCAGCTTAAGGGGTGGCCAGCCCCAGCATTTT.

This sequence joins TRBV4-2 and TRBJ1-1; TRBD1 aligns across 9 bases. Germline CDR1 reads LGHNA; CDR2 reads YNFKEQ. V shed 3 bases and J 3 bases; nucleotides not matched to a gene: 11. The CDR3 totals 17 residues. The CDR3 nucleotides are TGTGCCAGCAGCCATAAGGACAGGGGAAATGTGGACACTGAAGCTTTCTTT. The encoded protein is CASSHKDRGNVDTEAFF.

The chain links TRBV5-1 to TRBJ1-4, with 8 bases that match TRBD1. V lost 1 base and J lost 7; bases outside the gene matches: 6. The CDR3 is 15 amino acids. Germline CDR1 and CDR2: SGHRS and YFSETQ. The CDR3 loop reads CASSLIGTGGEKLFF. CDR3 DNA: TGCGCCAGCAGCTTGATCGGGACAGGAGGTGAAAAACTGTTTTTT.

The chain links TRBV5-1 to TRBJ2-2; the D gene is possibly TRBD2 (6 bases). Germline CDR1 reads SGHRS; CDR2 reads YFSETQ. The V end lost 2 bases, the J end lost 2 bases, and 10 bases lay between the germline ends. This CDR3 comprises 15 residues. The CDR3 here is CASSFPTSNTGELFF. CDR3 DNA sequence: TGCGCCAGCAGCTTCCCTACTAGCAACACCGGGGAGCTGTTTTTT.

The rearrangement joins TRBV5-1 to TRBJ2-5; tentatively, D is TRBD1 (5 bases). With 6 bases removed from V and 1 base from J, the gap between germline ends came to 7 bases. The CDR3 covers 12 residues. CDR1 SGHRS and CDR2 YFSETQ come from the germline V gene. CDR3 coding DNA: TGCGCCAGCACGACAGCCCAAGAGACCCAGTACTTC. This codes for CASTTAQETQYF.

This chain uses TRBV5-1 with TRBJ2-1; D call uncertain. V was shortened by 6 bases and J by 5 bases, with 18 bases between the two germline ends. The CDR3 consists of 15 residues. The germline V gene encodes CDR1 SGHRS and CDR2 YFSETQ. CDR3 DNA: TGCGCCAGCATTAGATGGCCTAGTGGAAACAATGAGCAGTTCTTC. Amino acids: CASIRWPSGNNEQFF.

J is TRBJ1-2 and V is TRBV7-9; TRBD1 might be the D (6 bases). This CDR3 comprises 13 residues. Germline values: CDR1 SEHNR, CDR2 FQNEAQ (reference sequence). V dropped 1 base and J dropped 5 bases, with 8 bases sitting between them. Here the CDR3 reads CASSLGTVYGYTF. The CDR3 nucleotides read TGTGCCAGCAGCTTAGGGACAGTTTATGGCTACACCTTC.

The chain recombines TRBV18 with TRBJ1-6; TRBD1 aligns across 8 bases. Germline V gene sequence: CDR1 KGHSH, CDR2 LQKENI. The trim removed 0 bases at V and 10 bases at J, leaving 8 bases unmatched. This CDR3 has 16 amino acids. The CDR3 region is CASSPPVGQGGSPLHF. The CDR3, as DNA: TGTGCCAGCTCACCACCGGTAGGACAGGGCGGATCACCCCTCCACTTT.

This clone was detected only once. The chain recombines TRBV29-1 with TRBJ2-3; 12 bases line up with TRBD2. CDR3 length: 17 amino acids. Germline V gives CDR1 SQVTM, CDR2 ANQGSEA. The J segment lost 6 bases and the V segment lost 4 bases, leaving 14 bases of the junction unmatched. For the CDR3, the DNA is TGCAGCGTTGCCCCACTTCGACTAGCGGGAGAATCGGATACGCAGTATTTT. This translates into CSVAPLRLAGESDTQYF.

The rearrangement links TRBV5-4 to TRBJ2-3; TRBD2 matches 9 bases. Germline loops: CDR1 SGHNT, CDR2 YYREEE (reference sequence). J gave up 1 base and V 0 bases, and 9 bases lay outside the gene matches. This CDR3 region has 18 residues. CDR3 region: CASSLGGQAGGGTDTQYF. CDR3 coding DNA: TGTGCCAGCAGCTTGGGGGGCCAAGCGGGAGGAGGCACAGATACGCAGTATTTT. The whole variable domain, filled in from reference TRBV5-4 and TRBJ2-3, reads ETGVTQSPTHLIKTRGQQVTLRCSSQSGHNTVSWYQQALGQGPQFIFQYYREEENGRGNFPPRFSGLQFPNYSSELNVNALELDDSALYLCASSLGGQAGGGTDTQYFGPGTRLTVL.

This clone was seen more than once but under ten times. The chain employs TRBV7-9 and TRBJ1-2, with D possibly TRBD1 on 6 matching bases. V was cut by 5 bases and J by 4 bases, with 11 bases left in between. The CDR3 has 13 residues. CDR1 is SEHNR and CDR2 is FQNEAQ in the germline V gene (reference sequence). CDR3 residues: CASSTGLAYGYTF. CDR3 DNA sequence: TGTGCCAGCAGCACAGGGTTAGCCTATGGCTACACCTTC.

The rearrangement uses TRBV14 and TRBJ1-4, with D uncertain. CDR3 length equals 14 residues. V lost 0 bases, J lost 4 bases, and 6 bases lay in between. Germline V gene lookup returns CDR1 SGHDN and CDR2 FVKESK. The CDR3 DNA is TGTGCCAGCAGCCAAGATAGGAGTAATGAAAAACTGTTTTTT. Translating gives CASSQDRSNEKLFF.

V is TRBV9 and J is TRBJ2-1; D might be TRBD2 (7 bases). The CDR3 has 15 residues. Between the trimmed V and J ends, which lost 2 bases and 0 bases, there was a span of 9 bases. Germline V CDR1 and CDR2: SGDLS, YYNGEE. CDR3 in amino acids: CASSVRGASYNEQFF. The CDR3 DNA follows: TGTGCCAGCAGCGTTCGGGGGGCCTCCTACAATGAGCAGTTCTTC.

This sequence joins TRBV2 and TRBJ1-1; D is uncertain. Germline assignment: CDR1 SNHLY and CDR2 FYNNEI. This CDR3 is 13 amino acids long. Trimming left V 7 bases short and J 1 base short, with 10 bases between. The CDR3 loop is CASMTLWNTEAFF. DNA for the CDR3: TGTGCCAGCATGACTCTCTGGAACACTGAAGCTTTCTTT.

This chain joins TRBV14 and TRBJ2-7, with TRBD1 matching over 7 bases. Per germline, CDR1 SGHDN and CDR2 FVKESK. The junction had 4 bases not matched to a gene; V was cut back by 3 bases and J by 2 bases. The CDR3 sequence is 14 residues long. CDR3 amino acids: CASSQDQGAYEQYF. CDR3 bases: TGTGCCAGCAGCCAGGACCAGGGGGCCTACGAGCAGTACTTC.

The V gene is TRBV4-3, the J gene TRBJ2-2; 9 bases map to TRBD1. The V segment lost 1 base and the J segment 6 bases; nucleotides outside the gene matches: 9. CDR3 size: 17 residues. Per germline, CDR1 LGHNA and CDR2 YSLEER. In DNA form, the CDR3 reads TGCGCCAGCAGCCAAGCTACAGGGGGCTATGAATCCGGGGAGCTGTTTTTT. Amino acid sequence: CASSQATGGYESGELFF.

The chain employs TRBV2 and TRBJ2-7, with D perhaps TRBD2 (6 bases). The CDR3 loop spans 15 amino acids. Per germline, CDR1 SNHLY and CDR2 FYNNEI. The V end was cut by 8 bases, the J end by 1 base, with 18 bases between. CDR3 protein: CASSPQLAGSYEQYF. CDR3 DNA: TGTGCCAGCTCCCCCCAACTAGCTGGTTCCTACGAGCAGTACTTC. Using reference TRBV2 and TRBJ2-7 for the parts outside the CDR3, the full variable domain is EPEVTQTPSHQVTQMGQEVILRCVPISNHLYFYWYRQILGQKVEFLVSFYNNEISEKSEIFDDQFSVERPDGSNFTLKIRSTKLEDSAMYFCASSPQLAGSYEQYFGPGTRLTVT.

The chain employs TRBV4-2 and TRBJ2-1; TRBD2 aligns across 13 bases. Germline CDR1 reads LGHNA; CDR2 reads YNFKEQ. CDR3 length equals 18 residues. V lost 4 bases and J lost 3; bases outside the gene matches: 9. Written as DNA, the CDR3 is TGTGCCAGCAGCCTCCGACTAGCGGGAGGCCTTGTCTACAATGAGCAGTTCTTC. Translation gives CASSLRLAGGLVYNEQFF.

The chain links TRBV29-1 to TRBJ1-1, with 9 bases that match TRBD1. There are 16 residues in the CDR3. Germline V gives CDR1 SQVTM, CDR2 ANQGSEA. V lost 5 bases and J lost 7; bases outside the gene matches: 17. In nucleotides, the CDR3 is TGCAGCGTTCCTTCTGCTCCGGGACAGGGCCCTATTGAAGCTTTCTTT. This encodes CSVPSAPGQGPIEAFF.

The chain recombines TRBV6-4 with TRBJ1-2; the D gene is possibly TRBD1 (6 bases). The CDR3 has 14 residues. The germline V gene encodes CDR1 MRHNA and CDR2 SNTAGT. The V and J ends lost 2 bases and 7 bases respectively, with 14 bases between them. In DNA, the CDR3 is TGTGCCAGCAGTGACGGGGGGGCGCCTACTGGCTACACCTTC. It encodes CASSDGGAPTGYTF.

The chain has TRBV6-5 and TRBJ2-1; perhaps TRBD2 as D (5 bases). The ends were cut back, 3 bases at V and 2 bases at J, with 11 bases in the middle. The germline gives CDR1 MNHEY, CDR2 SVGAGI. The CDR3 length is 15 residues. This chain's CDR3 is CASSYDEGTYNEQFF. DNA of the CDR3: TGTGCCAGCAGTTATGACGAGGGTACCTACAATGAGCAGTTCTTC.

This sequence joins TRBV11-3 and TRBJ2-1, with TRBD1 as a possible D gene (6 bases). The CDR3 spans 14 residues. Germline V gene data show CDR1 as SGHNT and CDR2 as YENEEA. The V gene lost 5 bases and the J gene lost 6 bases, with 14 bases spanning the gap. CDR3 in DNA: TGTGCCAGCAGCCCTGGACAGCCGATCAATGAGCAGTTCTTC. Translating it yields CASSPGQPINEQFF.

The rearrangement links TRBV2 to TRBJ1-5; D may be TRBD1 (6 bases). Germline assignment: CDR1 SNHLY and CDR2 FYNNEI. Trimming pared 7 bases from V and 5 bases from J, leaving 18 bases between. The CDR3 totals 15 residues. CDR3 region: CASNEGRGRHQPQHF. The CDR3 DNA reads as TGTGCCAGCAATGAGGGCAGGGGACGGCATCAGCCCCAGCATTTT. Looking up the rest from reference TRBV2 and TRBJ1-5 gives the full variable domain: EPEVTQTPSHQVTQMGQEVILRCVPISNHLYFYWYRQILGQKVEFLVSFYNNEISEKSEIFDDQFSVERPDGSNFTLKIRSTKLEDSAMYFCASNEGRGRHQPQHFGDGTRLSIL.

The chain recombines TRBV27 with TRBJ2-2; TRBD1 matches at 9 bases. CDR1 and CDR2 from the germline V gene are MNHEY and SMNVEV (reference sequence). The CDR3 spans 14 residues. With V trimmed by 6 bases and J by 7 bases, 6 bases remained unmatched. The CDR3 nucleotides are TGTGCCAGCAGGCCGGGACAGGGTGGCGGGGAGCTGTTTTTT. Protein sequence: CASRPGQGGGELFF.